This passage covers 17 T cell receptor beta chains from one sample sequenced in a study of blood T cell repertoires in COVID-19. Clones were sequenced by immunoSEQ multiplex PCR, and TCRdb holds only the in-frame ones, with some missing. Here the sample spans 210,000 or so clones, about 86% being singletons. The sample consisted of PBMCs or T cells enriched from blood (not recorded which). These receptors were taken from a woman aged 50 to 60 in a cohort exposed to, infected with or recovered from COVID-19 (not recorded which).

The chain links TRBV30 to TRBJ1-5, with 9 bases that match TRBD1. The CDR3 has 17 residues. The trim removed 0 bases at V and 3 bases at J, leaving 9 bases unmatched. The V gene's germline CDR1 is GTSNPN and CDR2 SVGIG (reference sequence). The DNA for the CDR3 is TGTGCCTGGAGTGTACAGACGGGGACAGGGCTCAATCAGCCCCAGCATTTT. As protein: CAWSVQTGTGLNQPQHF.

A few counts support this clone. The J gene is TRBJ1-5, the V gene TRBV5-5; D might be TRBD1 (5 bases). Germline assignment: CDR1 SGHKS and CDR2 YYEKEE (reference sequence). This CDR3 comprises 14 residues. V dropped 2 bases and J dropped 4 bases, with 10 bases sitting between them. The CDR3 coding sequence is TGTGCCAGCAGCTTTAGTAGGGGAAATCAGCCCCAGCATTTT. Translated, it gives CASSFSRGNQPQHF.

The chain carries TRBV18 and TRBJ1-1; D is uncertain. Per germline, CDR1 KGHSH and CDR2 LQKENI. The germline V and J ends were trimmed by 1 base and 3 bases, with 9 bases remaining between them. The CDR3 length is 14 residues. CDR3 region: CASSPREGDTEAFF. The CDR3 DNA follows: TGTGCCAGCTCACCACGGGAGGGAGACACTGAAGCTTTCTTT.

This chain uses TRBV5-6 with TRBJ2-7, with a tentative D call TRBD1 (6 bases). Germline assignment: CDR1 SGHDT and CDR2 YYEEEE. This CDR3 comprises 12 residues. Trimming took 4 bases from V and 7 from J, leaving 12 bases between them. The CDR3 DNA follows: TGTGCCAGCAGCCAGGGGATAGGTGAGCAGTACTTC. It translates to CASSQGIGEQYF.

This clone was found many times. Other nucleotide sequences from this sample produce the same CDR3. The DNA for the CDR3 is TGTGCCAGCAGCTTAGGTGTCCAGGGGCGATACGAGCAGTACTTC. Amino acid sequence: CASSLGVQGRYEQYF. V usage is TRBV11-3 and J usage is TRBJ2-7, with D possibly matching TRBD1 (6 bases). The V end lost 1 base, the J end lost 4 bases, and 14 bases lay between the germline ends. The CDR3 is made up of 15 amino acids. Germline assignment: CDR1 SGHNT and CDR2 YENEEA. Together with reference TRBV11-3 and TRBJ2-7, the CDR3 gives the full variable domain: EAGVVQSPRYKIIEKKQPVAFWCNPISGHNTLYWYLQNLGQGPELLIRYENEEAVDDSQLPKDRFSAERLKGVDSTLKIQPAELGDSAVYLCASSLGVQGRYEQYFGPGTRLTVT.

The CDR3 sequence: CASSGAGSASTDTQYF. CDR3 coding DNA: TGCGCCAGCAGCGGGGCAGGTTCTGCTAGCACAGATACGCAGTATTTT. This chain joins TRBV5-1 and TRBJ2-3, with TRBD1 as a possible D gene (5 bases). V was shortened by 4 bases and J by 0 bases, with 15 bases between the two germline ends. This CDR3 is 16 amino acids long. The germline V gene encodes CDR1 SGHRS and CDR2 YFSETQ.

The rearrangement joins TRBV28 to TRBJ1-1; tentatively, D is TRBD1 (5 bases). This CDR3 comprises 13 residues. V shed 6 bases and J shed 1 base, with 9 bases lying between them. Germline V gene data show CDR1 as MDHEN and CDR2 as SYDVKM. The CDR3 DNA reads TGTGCCAGCAGGGGGGGAGGGAACACTGAAGCTTTCTTT. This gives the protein CASRGGGNTEAFF.

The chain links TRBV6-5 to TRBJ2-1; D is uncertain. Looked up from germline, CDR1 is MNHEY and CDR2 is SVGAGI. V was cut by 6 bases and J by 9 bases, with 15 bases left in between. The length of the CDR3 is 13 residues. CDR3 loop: CASSTLPQVEQFF. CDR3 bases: TGTGCCAGCAGCACGCTCCCCCAGGTTGAGCAGTTCTTC.

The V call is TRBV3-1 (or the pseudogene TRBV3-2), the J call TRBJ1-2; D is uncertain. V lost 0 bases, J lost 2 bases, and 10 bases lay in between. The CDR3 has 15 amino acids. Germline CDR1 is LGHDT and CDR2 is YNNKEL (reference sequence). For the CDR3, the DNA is TGTGCCAGCAGCCAAGATAGGGAGGGAAACTATGGCTACACCTTC. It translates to CASSQDREGNYGYTF.

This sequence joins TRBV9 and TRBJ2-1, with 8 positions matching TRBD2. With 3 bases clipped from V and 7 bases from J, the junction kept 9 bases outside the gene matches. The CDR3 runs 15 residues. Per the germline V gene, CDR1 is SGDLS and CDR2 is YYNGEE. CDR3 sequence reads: CASSARAGVSNEQFF. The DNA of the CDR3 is TGTGCCAGCAGCGCGAGAGCGGGGGTTTCAAATGAGCAGTTCTTC.

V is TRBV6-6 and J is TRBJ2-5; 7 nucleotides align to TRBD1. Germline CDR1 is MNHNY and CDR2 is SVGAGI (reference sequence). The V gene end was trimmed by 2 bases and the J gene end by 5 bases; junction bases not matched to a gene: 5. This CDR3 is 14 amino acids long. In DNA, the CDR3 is TGTGCCAGCAGTTACAACAGGGGAGAGGAGACCCAGTACTTC. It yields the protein CASSYNRGEETQYF.

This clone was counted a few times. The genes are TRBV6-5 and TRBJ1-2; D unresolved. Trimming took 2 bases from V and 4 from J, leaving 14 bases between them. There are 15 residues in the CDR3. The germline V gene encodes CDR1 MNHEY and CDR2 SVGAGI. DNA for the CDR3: TGTGCCAGCAGTTACCGGTTCAAGCTAATCTATGGCTACACCTTC. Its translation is CASSYRFKLIYGYTF.

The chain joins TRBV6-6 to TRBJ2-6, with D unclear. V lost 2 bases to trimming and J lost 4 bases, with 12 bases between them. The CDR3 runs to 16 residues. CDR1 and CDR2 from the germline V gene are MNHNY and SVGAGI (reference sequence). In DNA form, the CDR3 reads TGTGCCAGCAGTTACCCTACAGTCTCCGGGGCCAACGTCCTGACTTTC. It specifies CASSYPTVSGANVLTF.

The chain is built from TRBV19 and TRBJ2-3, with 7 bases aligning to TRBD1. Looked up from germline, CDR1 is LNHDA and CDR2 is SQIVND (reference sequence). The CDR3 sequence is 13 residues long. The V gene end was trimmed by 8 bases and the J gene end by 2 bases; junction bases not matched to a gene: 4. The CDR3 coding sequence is TGTGCCAGTGGGGGACAGCCCACAGATACGCAGTATTTT. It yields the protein CASGGQPTDTQYF.

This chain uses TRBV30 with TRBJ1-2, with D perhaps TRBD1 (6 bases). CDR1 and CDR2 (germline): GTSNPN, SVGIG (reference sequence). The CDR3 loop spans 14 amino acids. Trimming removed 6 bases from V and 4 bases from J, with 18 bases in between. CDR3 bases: TGTGCCTGCGACCAGGGAGTGGGGGCCTATGGCTACACCTTC. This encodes CACDQGVGAYGYTF. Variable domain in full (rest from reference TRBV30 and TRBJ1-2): SQTIHQWPATLVQPVGSPLSLECTVEGTSNPNLYWYRQAAGRGLQLLFYSVGIGQISSEVPQNLSASRPQDRQFILSSKKLLLSDSGFYLCACDQGVGAYGYTFGSGTRLTVV.

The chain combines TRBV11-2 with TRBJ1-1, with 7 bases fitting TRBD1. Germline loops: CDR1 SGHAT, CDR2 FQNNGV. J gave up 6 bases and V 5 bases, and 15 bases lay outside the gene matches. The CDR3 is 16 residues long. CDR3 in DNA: TGTGCCAGCAGCAAAACCGGGACAGCGCCGGGGGCTGAAGCTTTCTTT. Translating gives CASSKTGTAPGAEAFF.

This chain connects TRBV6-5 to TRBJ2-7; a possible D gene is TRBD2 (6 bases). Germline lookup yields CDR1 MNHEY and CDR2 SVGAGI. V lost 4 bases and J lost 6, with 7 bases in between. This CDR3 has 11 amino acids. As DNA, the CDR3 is TGTGCCAGCAGTTCCGGGGGCGAGCAGTACTTC. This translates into CASSSGGEQYF.